These 20 T cell receptor beta chains were sequenced from one sample in a study of spatial heterogeneity in lung cancer. TCRdb analysed the 5' RACE reads with MiXCR anew, one entry per CDR3 protein. The table records under 30,000 distinct CDR3 sequences, roughly 6% of them present only once. Time point in this sample: blood at routine non-recurrence follow-up after resection. Sequencing of whole RNA from tumor, nontumor lung or frozen PBMC involved no sorting. Sample: PBMCs, taken at follow-up. The origin of the receptors is a male donor with early-stage non-small cell lung cancer.

The table lists this clonotype with many counts. The chain links TRBV4-3 to TRBJ1-2; 7 bases align to TRBD1. V was clipped by 0 bases and J by 4 bases; unmatched bases: 5. This CDR3 spans 15 amino acids. In germline, CDR1 is LGHNA, CDR2 YSLEER. CDR3 sequence (DNA): TGCGCCAGCAGCCAAGATTTTGGGGACAGCTATGGCTACACCTTC. Its protein is CASSQDFGDSYGYTF.

This clonotype came up many times. The V and J genes are TRBV14 and TRBJ2-5; D not resolved. This CDR3 region has 19 residues. V dropped 6 bases and J dropped 2 bases, with 28 bases sitting between them. CDR1 SGHDN and CDR2 FVKESK come from the germline V gene. CDR3 nucleotides: TGTGCCAGCAGTCCAAGATGGGGAACGAAACCAGCCGGGCAAGAGACCCAGTACTTC. Translating gives CASSPRWGTKPAGQETQYF.

This clonotype was found many times. The rearrangement uses TRBV23-1 and TRBJ2-6, with D perhaps being TRBD1 or TRBD2 (5 bases each). TRBV23-1 is noted as an ORF with a role that remains uncertain. The CDR3 is 13 amino acids. Trimming took 11 bases from V and 17 from J, leaving 25 bases between them. The CDR3 loop reads CAGPGTSGPGLTF. CDR3 sequence (DNA): TGCGCCGGCCCGGGGACCTCTGGTCCTGGATTGACTTTC.

This clonotype was seen only a few times. The chain joins TRBV20-1 to TRBJ2-5; perhaps TRBD2 as D (5 bases). The CDR3 consists of 12 residues. V lost 3 bases and J 7 bases, leaving 12 bases between the germline ends. Germline values: CDR1 DFQATT, CDR2 SNEGSKA (reference sequence). The CDR3 sequence: CSASRTPGTQYF. DNA of the CDR3: TGCAGTGCTAGTCGGACTCCCGGGACCCAGTACTTC.

This clonotype showed up many times. V and J are TRBV20-1 and TRBJ1-2, with 8 positions matching TRBD1. There are 13 residues in the CDR3. V lost 3 bases to trimming and J lost 3 bases; unmatched junction nucleotides: 3. The V gene's germline CDR1 is DFQATT and CDR2 SNEGSKA (reference sequence). The CDR3 loop is CSASTGGDYGYTF. In DNA, the CDR3 is TGCAGTGCTAGTACAGGGGGTGACTATGGCTACACCTTC.

For the CDR3, the DNA is TGTGCCAGCAGCTCAACGACGGGAAGCTCCTACAATGAGCAGTTCTTC. Its translation is CASSSTTGSSYNEQFF. The J gene is TRBJ2-1, the V gene TRBV7-3; possible D gene TRBD2, 5 bases. This CDR3 is built from 16 residues. V was trimmed by 4 bases and J by 0 bases, leaving 13 bases between them. Germline loops: CDR1 SGHTA, CDR2 FQGTGA. The whole variable domain, remainder taken from reference TRBV7-3 and TRBJ2-1, is GAGVSQTPSNKVTEKGKYVELRCDPISGHTALYWYRQSLGQGPEFLIYFQGTGAADDSGLPNDRFFAVRPEGSVSTLKIQRTERGDSAVYLCASSSTTGSSYNEQFFGPGTRLTVL.

The CDR3 DNA reads TGTGCCAGCAGTTACGGGGCAGGGGGATCCTACGAGCAGTACGTC. As protein: CASSYGAGGSYEQYV. The V call is TRBV6-2 or TRBV6-3, the J call TRBJ2-7, with 7 nucleotides matching TRBD1. The CDR3 runs 15 residues. Germline V gene sequence: CDR1 MNHEY, CDR2 SVGEGT. The V and J ends lost 2 bases and 1 base, in that order; junction bases with no gene match: 5.

This chain uses TRBV7-2 with TRBJ1-5; no clear D. V dropped 3 bases and J dropped 4 bases, with 10 bases sitting between them. The CDR3 is 14 residues long. CDR1 and CDR2 from the germline V gene are SGHTA and FQGNSA. CDR3: CASSFRVSNQPQHF. Written as DNA, the CDR3 is TGTGCCAGCAGCTTTCGGGTTTCGAATCAGCCCCAGCATTTT.

This clonotype was counted at least ten times. The genes are TRBV4-1 and TRBJ2-3, with TRBD2 as a possible D gene (5 bases). V dropped 3 bases and J dropped 4 bases, with 5 bases sitting between them. This CDR3 is 12 amino acids long. Germline V lookup: CDR1 MGHRA, CDR2 YSYEKL. Here the CDR3 DNA reads TGCGCCAGCAGCCAGCGGGCAGATACGCAGTATTTT. Translating it yields CASSQRADTQYF.

J is TRBJ1-5 and V is TRBV6-6, with D hard to call. V shed 3 bases and J shed 0 bases, with 9 bases lying between them. This CDR3 is 15 amino acids long. CDR1 MNHNY and CDR2 SVGAGI come from the germline V gene (reference sequence). In nucleotides, the CDR3 is TGTGCCAGCAGTTATTCGAGAGATAGCAATCAGCCCCAGCATTTT. It codes for CASSYSRDSNQPQHF.

There are a few counts of this clonotype. V is TRBV2 and J is TRBJ2-7, with D unclear. Germline V gives CDR1 SNHLY, CDR2 FYNNEI. The length of the CDR3 is 12 residues. V was clipped by 4 bases and J by 3 bases, with 7 bases between them. Here the CDR3 reads CASSVLSYEQYV. The DNA for the CDR3 is TGTGCCAGCAGTGTTCTCAGCTACGAGCAGTACGTC.

This clonotype was seen more than once but under ten times. The chain links TRBV7-3 to TRBJ2-3; TRBD2 aligns across 10 bases. The CDR3 length is 16 residues. The ends lost 3 bases at V and 4 bases at J; junction bases unmatched: 7. Germline-derived CDR1 and CDR2 are SGHTA and FQGTGA. The CDR3 DNA reads TGTGCCAGCAGCTTTGAAAGCGGGAGGGCCGCAGATACGCAGTATTTT. Protein sequence: CASSFESGRAADTQYF.

The sample holds a few counts of this clonotype. A much larger clone sits a single nucleotide away, making a read error possible. The CDR3 here is CSATLARGAFF. CDR3 nucleotide sequence: TGCAGCGCGACACTAGCCCGGGGGGCGTTCTTC. The chain has TRBV29-1 and TRBJ2-1, with D possibly TRBD2 on 7 matching bases. Germline V gene sequence: CDR1 SQVTM, CDR2 ANQGSEA. This CDR3 is 11 amino acids long. V was pared by 7 bases and J by 15 bases, with 19 bases between.

This clonotype is categorized as large (0.1 to 1%). V and J are TRBV11-3 and TRBJ2-7; TRBD2 is a possible D gene (5 bases). Germline-derived CDR1 and CDR2 are SGHNT and YENEEA. Trimming shortened V by 5 bases and J by 1 base, and 18 bases separated the two germline ends. This CDR3 region has 16 residues. The CDR3 DNA follows: TGTGCCAGCAGCGGTGAGGCCGGCGGGTCGTCCTACGAGCAGTACGTC. Residues: CASSGEAGGSSYEQYV.

This clonotype was recorded at least ten times. The chain links TRBV7-9 to TRBJ2-3, with 12 bases aligning to TRBD2. In germline, CDR1 is SEHNR, CDR2 FQNEAQ (reference sequence). The CDR3 is made up of 18 amino acids. V dropped 5 bases and J dropped 6; count of bases not matched to a gene: 15. CDR3: CASSASMWLAGGLDTQYF. The DNA for the CDR3 is TGTGCCAGCAGCGCCAGCATGTGGCTAGCGGGAGGGCTGGATACGCAGTATTTT.

In this sample, this clonotype turned up a few times. The CDR3 loop is CSARDHGRPNTGELFF. DNA of the CDR3: TGCAGTGCTAGAGATCACGGTCGACCGAACACCGGGGAGCTGTTTTTT. The chain combines TRBV20-1 with TRBJ2-2, with no clear D. Trimming shortened V by 0 bases and J by 0 bases, and 11 bases separated the two germline ends. The length of the CDR3 is 16 residues. Germline CDR1 reads DFQATT; CDR2 reads SNEGSKA (reference sequence).

This clonotype was observed at least ten times. V and J are TRBV6-2 or TRBV6-3 and TRBJ2-3; TRBD2 matches at 8 bases. Germline CDR1 and CDR2: MNHEY and SVGEGT. This CDR3 spans 13 amino acids. The ends lost 6 bases at V and 4 bases at J; junction bases unmatched: 3. For the CDR3, the DNA is TGTGCCAGCAGATGGACTAGCTCAGATACGCAGTATTTT. It translates to CASRWTSSDTQYF.

The table lists this clonotype with many counts. The CDR3 reads CASRSLGHGNTIYF. The CDR3 bases are TGTGCCAGCAGAAGTTTGGGGCACGGAAACACCATATATTTT. The rearrangement links TRBV28 to TRBJ1-3; perhaps TRBD1 as D (5 bases). CDR3 length: 14 residues. Germline loops: CDR1 MDHEN, CDR2 SYDVKM. V gave up 6 bases and J gave up 4 bases, with 13 bases separating them.

The gene calls are TRBV12-3 or TRBV12-4 and TRBJ1-1; 10 nucleotides line up with TRBD1. The CDR3 runs 13 residues. The V and J ends lost 5 bases and 5 bases, in that order; junction bases with no gene match: 2. The CDR3 sequence: CASSKGQGTEAFF. CDR3 nucleotides: TGTGCCAGCAGTAAGGGACAGGGGACTGAAGCTTTCTTT.

The chain links TRBV20-1 to TRBJ1-5, with D uncertain. This CDR3 is built from 12 residues. CDR1 is DFQATT and CDR2 is SNEGSKA in the germline V gene (reference sequence). Trimming cost V 2 bases and J 9 bases, with 11 bases left between them. DNA for the CDR3: TGCAGTGCTAGACCCCAGGACGGGCCCCAGCATTTT. It encodes CSARPQDGPQHF.